These 23 T cell receptor beta chains were sequenced from one sample in a study of T cell responses to AZD1222 COVID-19 vaccine. Clones were sequenced by immunoSEQ multiplex PCR, and TCRdb holds only the in-frame ones, with some missing. The sample lists some 130,000 clones, about 92% occurring once. Sequenced here: peripheral blood, sampled on day 0 of AZD1222 vaccination. The receptors were sampled from an adult in good health.

This sequence joins TRBV3-1 (or the pseudogene TRBV3-2) and TRBJ1-5; perhaps TRBD1 as D (5 bases). Trimming removed 4 bases at V and 7 bases at J, with 17 bases between. In germline, CDR1 is LGHDT, CDR2 YNNKEL (reference sequence). CDR3 size: 15 residues. In nucleotides, the CDR3 is TGTGCCAGCAGCCCCGGGCAGGGTCCTAACCAGCCCCAGCATTTT. Translation gives CASSPGQGPNQPQHF.

This chain links TRBV27 with TRBJ1-3; no clear D gene. The CDR3 has 13 residues. V lost 3 bases to trimming and J lost 0 bases, with 3 bases between them. Germline V gene sequence: CDR1 MNHEY, CDR2 SMNVEV (reference sequence). The CDR3 sequence: CASSFPSGNTIYF. As DNA, the CDR3 is TGTGCCAGCAGTTTCCCCTCTGGAAACACCATATATTTT.

The J gene is TRBJ2-3, the V gene TRBV9; tentative D call: TRBD2 (5 bases). Germline lookup yields CDR1 SGDLS and CDR2 YYNGEE. The CDR3 has 14 amino acids. Deletions cut 4 bases from V and 0 bases from J, with 9 bases between. CDR3 coding DNA: TGTGCCAGCAGCAGCGGATCTAGCACAGATACGCAGTATTTT. It yields the protein CASSSGSSTDTQYF. The full variable domain, its missing parts supplied by reference TRBV9 and TRBJ2-3, is DSGVTQTPKHLITATGQRVTLRCSPRSGDLSVYWYQQSLDQGLQFLIQYYNGEERAKGNILERFSAQQFPDLHSELNLSSLELGDSALYFCASSSGSSTDTQYFGPGTRLTVL.

The V gene is TRBV5-6, the J gene TRBJ2-4; the D gene is possibly TRBD2 (5 bases). The CDR3 is 15 amino acids. V was pared by 0 bases and J by 1 base, with 8 bases between. The V gene's germline CDR1 is SGHDT and CDR2 YYEEEE. The CDR3 DNA reads TGTGCCAGCAGCTTGGGGGGAGTGGCCAAAAACATTCAGTACTTC. It yields the protein CASSLGGVAKNIQYF.

This clone was counted a single time. The V call is TRBV3-1 (or the pseudogene TRBV3-2), the J call TRBJ2-7; no clear D gene. This CDR3 comprises 14 residues. Germline V CDR1 and CDR2: LGHDT, YNNKEL (reference sequence). V lost 4 bases, J lost 5 bases, and 15 bases lay in between. The CDR3: CASSPPTLSHEQYF. The CDR3 DNA reads TGTGCCAGCAGCCCCCCCACCCTGAGCCACGAGCAGTACTTC.

This clone was detected once. The chain is built from TRBV6-5 and TRBJ2-5, with a possible D match to TRBD1 (5 bases). Germline assignment: CDR1 MNHEY and CDR2 SVGAGI. This CDR3 spans 16 amino acids. V lost 2 bases, J lost 5 bases, and 18 bases lay in between. The CDR3 DNA sequence: TGTGCCAGCAGTTACGGGGCCGGGTTTGGGGCGGAGACCCAGTACTTC. Its protein is CASSYGAGFGAETQYF.

The chain employs TRBV4-1 and TRBJ2-3, with 14 bases aligning to TRBD2. The length of the CDR3 is 19 residues. Trimming removed 0 bases from V and 3 bases from J; junction bases left unmatched: 8. Germline values: CDR1 MGHRA, CDR2 YSYEKL. The CDR3 is CASSQDPSGLAGVTDTQYF. The CDR3 nucleotides read TGCGCCAGCAGCCAAGATCCTTCGGGACTAGCGGGAGTTACAGATACGCAGTATTTT.

V usage is TRBV5-1 and J usage is TRBJ1-4; possible D gene TRBD1, 5 bases. There are 14 residues in the CDR3. CDR1 SGHRS and CDR2 YFSETQ come from the germline V gene. Trimming pared 3 bases from V and 7 bases from J, leaving 13 bases between. CDR3 nucleotide sequence: TGCGCCAGCAGCTCCAGGGACGGTAGTGAAAAACTGTTTTTT. This translates into CASSSRDGSEKLFF.

The genes are TRBV6-5 and TRBJ2-5; D may be TRBD2 (5 bases). The V and J ends lost 5 bases and 5 bases respectively, with 12 bases between them. Looked up from germline, CDR1 is MNHEY and CDR2 is SVGAGI. The CDR3 contains 13 residues. The CDR3 is CASSSSRGETQYF. The CDR3 DNA follows: TGTGCCAGCAGTAGTTCCCGAGGGGAGACCCAGTACTTC.

Only one count was recorded for this clone. The gene calls are TRBV9 and TRBJ2-2; D could derive from TRBD1 or TRBD2 (5 bases each). V was trimmed by 3 bases and J by 6 bases, leaving 15 bases between them. Germline CDR1 reads SGDLS; CDR2 reads YYNGEE. The CDR3 consists of 15 residues. DNA for the CDR3: TGTGCCAGCAGCGCAGGGACGTCCATCGCCGGGGAGCTGTTTTTT. Amino acid sequence: CASSAGTSIAGELFF.

The genes are TRBV11-3 and TRBJ2-1; 12 bases agree with TRBD2. Germline CDR1 is SGHNT and CDR2 is YENEEA. This CDR3 region has 15 residues. Losses at the gene ends were 1 base for V and 7 bases for J; bases not matched to a gene: 2. The CDR3 nucleotides are TGTGCCAGCAGCTTAGGAGGACTAGCGGGGAATGAGCAGTTCTTC. Residues: CASSLGGLAGNEQFF.

The chain combines TRBV5-1 with TRBJ1-3; no clear D gene. The CDR3 runs 11 residues. Deletions cut 5 bases from V and 4 bases from J, with 4 bases between. Germline V CDR1 and CDR2: SGHRS, YFSETQ. CDR3: CASRSGNTIYF. The CDR3 coding sequence is TGCGCCAGCAGATCAGGAAACACCATATATTTT. The whole variable domain, filled in from reference TRBV5-1 and TRBJ1-3, reads KAGVTQTPRYLIKTRGQQVTLSCSPISGHRSVSWYQQTPGQGLQFLFEYFSETQRNKGNFPGRFSGRQFSNSRSEMNVSTLELGDSALYLCASRSGNTIYFGEGSWLTVV.

The V call is TRBV4-2, the J call TRBJ2-7; TRBD2 is a possible D gene (6 bases). Trimming removed 4 bases at V and 4 bases at J, with 14 bases between. Germline V gene data show CDR1 as LGHNA and CDR2 as YNFKEQ. The length of the CDR3 is 14 residues. The CDR3 DNA reads as TGTGCCAGCAGCCCTCCCCAGCGGGCATACGAGCAGTACTTC. Its protein product is CASSPPQRAYEQYF.

The chain links TRBV4-1 to TRBJ2-5, with 11 bases fitting TRBD2. CDR1 is MGHRA, CDR2 YSYEKL, per germline. The CDR3 extends over 16 amino acids. V lost 3 bases to trimming and J lost 4 bases; unmatched junction nucleotides: 7. This CDR3 reads CASSHPSGRLGETQYF. CDR3 DNA sequence: TGCGCCAGCAGCCACCCTAGCGGGAGGCTAGGAGAGACCCAGTACTTC.

This chain links TRBV19 with TRBJ2-3, with D possibly being TRBD2 (5 bases). The CDR3 extends over 15 amino acids. Germline CDR1 LNHDA, CDR2 SQIVND (reference sequence). The V end lost 4 bases, the J end lost 2 bases, and 13 bases lay between the germline ends. In DNA form, the CDR3 reads TGTGCCAGTAGTAGCGCGGGCACACTCACAGATACGCAGTATTTT. This translates into CASSSAGTLTDTQYF.

This chain uses TRBV30 with TRBJ2-1, with D perhaps given as TRBD1 or TRBD2 (6 bases each). Germline CDR1 GTSNPN, CDR2 SVGIG (reference sequence). The CDR3 runs 14 residues. V dropped 8 bases and J dropped 9 bases, with 23 bases sitting between them. CDR3 region: CAQVGGASRGEQFF. The CDR3 nucleotides are TGTGCCCAAGTCGGCGGGGCTTCCAGGGGTGAGCAGTTCTTC. Drawing the rest from reference TRBV30 and TRBJ2-1, the complete variable domain is SQTIHQWPATLVQPVGSPLSLECTVEGTSNPNLYWYRQAAGRGLQLLFYSVGIGQISSEVPQNLSASRPQDRQFILSSKKLLLSDSGFYLCAQVGGASRGEQFFGPGTRLTVL.

The chain employs TRBV5-1 and TRBJ1-3; 7 bases agree with TRBD1. CDR1 is SGHRS, CDR2 YFSETQ, per germline. The CDR3 covers 16 residues. V lost 1 base, J lost 0 bases, and 4 bases stayed unmatched. CDR3 residues: CASSLWGQSSGNTIYF. CDR3 nucleotides: TGCGCCAGCAGCTTGTGGGGACAGAGCTCTGGAAACACCATATATTTT.

V usage is TRBV12-3 or TRBV12-4 and J usage is TRBJ2-5; D is undetermined. CDR3 length: 10 residues. Between the trimmed V and J ends, which lost 6 bases and 4 bases, there was a span of 3 bases. The CDR3 sequence is CASRGETQYF. In DNA, the CDR3 is TGTGCCAGCAGAGGAGAGACCCAGTACTTC.

V and J are TRBV11-2 and TRBJ2-1, with 7 bases fitting TRBD2. The V gene's germline CDR1 is SGHAT and CDR2 FQNNGV. The CDR3 is made up of 16 amino acids. After removal of 5 bases from V and 6 bases from J, the junction contained 13 bases not matched to a gene. The CDR3 loop reads CASSPGGASGRNEQFF. CDR3 in DNA: TGTGCCAGCAGCCCCGGTGGGGCTAGCGGTCGCAATGAGCAGTTCTTC.

V and J are TRBV30 and TRBJ1-4; 7 bases fit TRBD1. Germline V gene sequence: CDR1 GTSNPN, CDR2 SVGIG (reference sequence). This CDR3 is built from 15 residues. V was clipped by 1 base and J by 8 bases; unmatched bases: 10. The CDR3 DNA reads TGTGCCTGGAGTGCCGAGGGGGCTTGGAGGGAAAAACTGTTTTTT. This gives the protein CAWSAEGAWREKLFF.

The V call is TRBV9, the J call TRBJ2-4; D remains unclear. Trimming took 0 bases from V and 0 from J, leaving 13 bases between them. This CDR3 has 17 residues. Germline CDR1 reads SGDLS; CDR2 reads YYNGEE. CDR3 coding DNA: TGTGCCAGCAGCGTAGAACCCATGACCCTAGCCAAAAACATTCAGTACTTC. It translates to CASSVEPMTLAKNIQYF.

The chain has TRBV28 and TRBJ1-1; 7 nucleotides match TRBD1. The CDR3 has 13 residues. V shed 7 bases and J 4 bases; nucleotides not matched to a gene: 6. Germline-derived CDR1 and CDR2 are MDHEN and SYDVKM. The CDR3, as DNA: TGTGCCAGCAAAAACAGGGGAGGCACTGAAGCTTTCTTT. Its translation: CASKNRGGTEAFF.

This clone was counted once. The V and J genes are TRBV24-1 and TRBJ1-5, with 7 bases matching TRBD1. V was pared by 6 bases and J by 2 bases, with 6 bases of the junction left unmatched. Germline loops: CDR1 KGHDR, CDR2 SFDVKD. There are 15 residues in the CDR3. CDR3: CATSPRDRGNQPQHF. The CDR3 coding sequence is TGTGCCACCAGTCCCCGAGACAGGGGCAATCAGCCCCAGCATTTT.